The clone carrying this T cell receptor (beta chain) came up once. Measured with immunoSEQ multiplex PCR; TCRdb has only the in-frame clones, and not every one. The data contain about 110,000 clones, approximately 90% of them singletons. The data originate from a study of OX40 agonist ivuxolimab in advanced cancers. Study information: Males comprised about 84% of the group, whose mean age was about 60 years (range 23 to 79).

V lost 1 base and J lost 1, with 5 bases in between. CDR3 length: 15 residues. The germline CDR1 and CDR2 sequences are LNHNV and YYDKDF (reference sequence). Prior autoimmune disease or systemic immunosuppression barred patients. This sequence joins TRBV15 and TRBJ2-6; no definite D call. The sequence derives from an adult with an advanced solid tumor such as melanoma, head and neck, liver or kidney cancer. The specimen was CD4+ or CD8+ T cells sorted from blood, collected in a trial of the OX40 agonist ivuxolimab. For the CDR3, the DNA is TGTGCCACCAGCAGAGGTGTATCTGGGGCCAACGTCCTGACTTTC. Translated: CATSRGVSGANVLTF.